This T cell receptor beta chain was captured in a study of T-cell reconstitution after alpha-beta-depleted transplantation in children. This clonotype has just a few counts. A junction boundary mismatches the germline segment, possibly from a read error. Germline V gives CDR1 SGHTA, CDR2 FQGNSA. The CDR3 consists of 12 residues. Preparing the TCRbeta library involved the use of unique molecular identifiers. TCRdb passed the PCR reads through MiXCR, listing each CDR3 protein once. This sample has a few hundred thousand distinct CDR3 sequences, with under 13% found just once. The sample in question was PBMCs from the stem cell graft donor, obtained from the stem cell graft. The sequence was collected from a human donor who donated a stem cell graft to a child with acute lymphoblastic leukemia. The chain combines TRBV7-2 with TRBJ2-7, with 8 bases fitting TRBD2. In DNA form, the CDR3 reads TGTGCCAGCAGCTTGATCGGGGGGGATTTGGACTTC. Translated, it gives CASSLIGGDLDF.